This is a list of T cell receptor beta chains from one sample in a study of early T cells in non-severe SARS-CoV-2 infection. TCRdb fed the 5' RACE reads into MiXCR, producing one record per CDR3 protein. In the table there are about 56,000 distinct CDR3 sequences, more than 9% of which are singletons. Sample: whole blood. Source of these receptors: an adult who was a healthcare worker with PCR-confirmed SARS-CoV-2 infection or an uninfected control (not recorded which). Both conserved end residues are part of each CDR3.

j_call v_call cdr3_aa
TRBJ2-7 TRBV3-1 CASSHTHSYEQYF
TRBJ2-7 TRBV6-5 CASTFDSSSYEQYF
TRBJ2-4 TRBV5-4 CASSPMGGQENIQYF
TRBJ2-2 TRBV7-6 CASSLDGTNTGELFF
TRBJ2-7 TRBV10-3 CAISVRLAGGYEQYF
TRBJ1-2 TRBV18 CASSWDTNYGYTF
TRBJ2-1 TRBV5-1 CASRTESSYNEQFF
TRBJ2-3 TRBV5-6 CASSGASTDTQYF
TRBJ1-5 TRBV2 CASREGYNQPQHF
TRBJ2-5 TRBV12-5 CASGLGGIKETQYF
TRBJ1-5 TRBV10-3 CAISDIGTTNQPQHF
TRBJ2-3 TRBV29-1 CSVSGRARDTQYF
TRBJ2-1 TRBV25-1 CASSDQGKNEQFF
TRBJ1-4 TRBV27 CASTFPRDTEKLFF
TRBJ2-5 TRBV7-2 CASSFSGSLETQYF
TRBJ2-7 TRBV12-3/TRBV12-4 CASSADPGLLYEQYF
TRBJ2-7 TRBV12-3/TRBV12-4 CASSLFNEQYF
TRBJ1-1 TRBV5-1 CASSLDGGGEAFF
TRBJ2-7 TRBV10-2 CASLRLGTLYEQYF
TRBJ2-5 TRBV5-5 CASSLASPEETQYF
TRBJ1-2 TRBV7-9 CASSLVPEANYGYTF